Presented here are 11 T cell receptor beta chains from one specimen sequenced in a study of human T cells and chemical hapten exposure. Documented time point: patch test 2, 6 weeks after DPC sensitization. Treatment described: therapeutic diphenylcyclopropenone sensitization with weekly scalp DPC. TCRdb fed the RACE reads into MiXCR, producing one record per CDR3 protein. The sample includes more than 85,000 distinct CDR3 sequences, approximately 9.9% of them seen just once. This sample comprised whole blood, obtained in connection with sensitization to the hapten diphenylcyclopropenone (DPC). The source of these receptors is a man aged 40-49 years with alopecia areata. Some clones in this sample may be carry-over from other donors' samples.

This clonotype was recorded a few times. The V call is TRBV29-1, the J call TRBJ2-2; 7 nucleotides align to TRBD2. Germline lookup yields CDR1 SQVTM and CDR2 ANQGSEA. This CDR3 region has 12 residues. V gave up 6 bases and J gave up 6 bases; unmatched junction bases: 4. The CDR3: CSVGLNAGELFF. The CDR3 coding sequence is TGCAGCGTGGGACTAAATGCCGGGGAGCTGTTTTTT.

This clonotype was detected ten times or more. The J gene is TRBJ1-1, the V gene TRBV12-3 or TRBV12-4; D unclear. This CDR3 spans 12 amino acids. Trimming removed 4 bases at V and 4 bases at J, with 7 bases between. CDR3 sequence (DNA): TGTGCCAGCAGTTCCCGTGGCACTGAAGCTTTCTTT. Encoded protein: CASSSRGTEAFF.

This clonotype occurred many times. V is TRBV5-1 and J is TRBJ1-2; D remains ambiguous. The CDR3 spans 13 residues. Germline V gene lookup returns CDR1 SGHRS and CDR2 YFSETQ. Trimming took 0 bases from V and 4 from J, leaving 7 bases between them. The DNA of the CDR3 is TGCGCCAGCAGCTTGGGCAGAGCCTATGGCTACACCTTC. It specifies CASSLGRAYGYTF.

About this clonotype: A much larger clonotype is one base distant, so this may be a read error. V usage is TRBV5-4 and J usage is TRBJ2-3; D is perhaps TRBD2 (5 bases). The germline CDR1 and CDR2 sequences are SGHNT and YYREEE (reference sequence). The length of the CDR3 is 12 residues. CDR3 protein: CVSSLDSYTQYF. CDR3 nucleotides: TGTGTCAGCAGCTTGGACTCCTATACGCAGTATTTT.

Here the CDR3 reads CSVVVATQETQYF. The CDR3 nucleotides are TGCAGCGTTGTAGTCGCGACCCAAGAGACCCAGTACTTC. The chain joins TRBV29-1 to TRBJ2-5, with D unclear. This CDR3 spans 13 amino acids. CDR1 SQVTM and CDR2 ANQGSEA come from the germline V gene. V lost 4 bases and J lost 1, with 10 bases in between.

The CDR3 loop reads CASSSSGTGGNEQFF. The CDR3 DNA sequence: TGCGCCAGCAGCTCCTCCGGGACAGGGGGCAATGAGCAGTTCTTC. The chain employs TRBV5-1 and TRBJ2-1; 11 positions agree with TRBD1. The ends lost 3 bases at V and 6 bases at J; junction bases unmatched: 5. Germline V gives CDR1 SGHRS, CDR2 YFSETQ. This CDR3 contains 15 residues.

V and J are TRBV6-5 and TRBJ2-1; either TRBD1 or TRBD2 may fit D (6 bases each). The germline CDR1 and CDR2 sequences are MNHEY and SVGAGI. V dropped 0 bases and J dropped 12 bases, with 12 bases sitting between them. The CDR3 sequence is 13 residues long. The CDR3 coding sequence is TGTGCCAGCAGTTACTCAGGGGGGTCGGGGCAGTTCTTC. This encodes CASSYSGGSGQFF.

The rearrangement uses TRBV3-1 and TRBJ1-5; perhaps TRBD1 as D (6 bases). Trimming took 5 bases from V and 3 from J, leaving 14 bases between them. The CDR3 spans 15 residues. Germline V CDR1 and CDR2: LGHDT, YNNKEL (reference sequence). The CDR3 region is CASSLTTGNNQPQHF. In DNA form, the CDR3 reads TGTGCCAGCAGCTTGACCACAGGGAACAATCAGCCCCAGCATTTT.

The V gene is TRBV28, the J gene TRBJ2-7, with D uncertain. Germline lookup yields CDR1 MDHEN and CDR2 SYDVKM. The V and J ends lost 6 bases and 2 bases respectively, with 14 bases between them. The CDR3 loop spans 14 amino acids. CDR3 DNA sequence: TGTGCCAGCAGACTAACCCCGCCCGCCTACGAGCAGTACTTC. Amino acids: CASRLTPPAYEQYF.

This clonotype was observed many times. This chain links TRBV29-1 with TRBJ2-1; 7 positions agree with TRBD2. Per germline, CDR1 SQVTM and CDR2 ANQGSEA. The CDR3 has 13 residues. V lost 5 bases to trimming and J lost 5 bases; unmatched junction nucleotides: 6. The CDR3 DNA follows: TGCAGCGTTCGCGGGAGTTTAAACAATGAGCAGTTCTTC. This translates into CSVRGSLNNEQFF.

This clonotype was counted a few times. The DNA for the CDR3 is TGTGCCAGTAGTATAGAAGCTACTAGGCGGTTACGTACAGATACGCAGTATTTT. As protein: CASSIEATRRLRTDTQYF. This rearrangement joins TRBV19 to TRBJ2-3; D is perhaps TRBD2 (5 bases). Germline loops: CDR1 LNHDA, CDR2 SQIVND (reference sequence). Trimming removed 0 bases from V and 3 bases from J, with 19 bases in between. The CDR3 extends over 18 amino acids.